The rows below give T cell receptor beta chains drawn from one sample of a study of vaccination and CD4 T cells after COVID-19. These receptors are not linked to any known antigen. TCRdb fed the PCR reads into MiXCR, producing one record per CDR3 protein. The sample shows some 11,000 distinct CDR3 sequences, 40% to 55% of them seen only once. The sequenced material came from CD4+ T cells from blood, cultured in vitro. The receptors were gathered from a human donor who had recovered from COVID-19. CDR3s leave out the opening cysteine and the closing phenylalanine or tryptophan.

TRBJ1-1 TRBV6-1 ASSSGEGAQSF
TRBJ1-2 TRBV19 ASSIAQGGNYGYT
TRBJ1-2 TRBV2 ASSEGGRANYGYT
TRBJ1-1 TRBV5-4 ASAMDRRNTEAF
TRBJ2-3 TRBV7-2 ASSSGQGITDTQY
TRBJ2-2 TRBV20-1 SAMDSRSYTGELF
TRBJ2-1 TRBV5-1 ASSFGGLSSYNEQF
TRBJ1-6 TRBV6-1 ASRTTGGHSPLH
TRBJ2-7 TRBV24-1 ATSDRGKYEQY
TRBJ1-2 TRBV6-1 ASKTGESSGYT
TRBJ1-5 TRBV7-8 ASSLGGSQPQH
TRBJ2-5 TRBV28 ASSLQGPKVTQY
TRBJ2-5 TRBV15 ATSTSTSGRGRQETQY
TRBJ2-7 TRBV7-2 ASSLGTGSGEQY
TRBJ2-2 TRBV2 ASSARPVGNPNTGELF
TRBJ2-3 TRBV7-2 ASSTGAADTQY
TRBJ1-2 TRBV20-1 SAQDRGTNYGYT
TRBJ1-1 TRBV28 ASSLRAWDRRKGNTEAF
TRBJ2-3 TRBV7-9 ASSSLSGGLTDTQY
TRBJ2-3 TRBV4-1 ASSHPLDTQY
TRBJ2-3 TRBV15 ATSREASRTDTQY
TRBJ2-6 TRBV6-1 ASAFSGANVLT
TRBJ1-2 TRBV3-1 ASSQDGGNYGYT
TRBJ1-5 TRBV19 ASKALGSDNQPQH
TRBJ2-1 TRBV9 ASSVGVGSGGYNEQF
TRBJ2-4 TRBV19 ASSARDGSKNIQY
TRBJ1-2 TRBV6-1 ASSGSSGTPSGYT
TRBJ1-3 TRBV6-2/TRBV6-3 ASRRTGNTIY
TRBJ2-7 TRBV5-8 ASSNPGTGPYEQY
TRBJ2-5 TRBV5-1 ASSPTSGRETQY
TRBJ1-2 TRBV4-2 ASSQQGPEDLNYGYT
TRBJ2-4 TRBV20-1 SATGPVAKNIQY